This T cell receptor (beta chain) came from a study of blood T cell repertoires in COVID-19. Looking at the study overall: Acute-phase and convalescent COVID-19 samples originated in the United States, Italy and Spain. T cells, B-cell-depleted T cells, or PBMCs provided the cDNA or gDNA that served as material.

Source study methods: Scientists estimated how many nucleated cells there were by amplifying reference gene primers. Profiling relied on immunoSEQ multiplex PCR, and the TCRdb table lists in-frame clones only, not all of them. V and J calls plus clone size are reproduced from that table; the DNA served to infer D and trimming. The repertoire holds around 18,000 clones, with 91% as singletons. Germline CDR1 is MNHEY and CDR2 is SMNVEV (reference sequence). V shed 9 bases and J 8 bases; nucleotides not matched to a gene: 17. CDR3 size: 15 residues. The genes are TRBV27 and TRBJ2-3; 7 nucleotides match TRBD2. The specimen sequenced was peripheral blood. The source of this sequence is a human donor in a cohort sampled during active COVID-19. The CDR3, as DNA: TGTGCCAGTAGCGGCGGAGGGAGGGGTTTGGTTACGCAGTATTTT. Translated, it gives CASSGGGRGLVTQYF.